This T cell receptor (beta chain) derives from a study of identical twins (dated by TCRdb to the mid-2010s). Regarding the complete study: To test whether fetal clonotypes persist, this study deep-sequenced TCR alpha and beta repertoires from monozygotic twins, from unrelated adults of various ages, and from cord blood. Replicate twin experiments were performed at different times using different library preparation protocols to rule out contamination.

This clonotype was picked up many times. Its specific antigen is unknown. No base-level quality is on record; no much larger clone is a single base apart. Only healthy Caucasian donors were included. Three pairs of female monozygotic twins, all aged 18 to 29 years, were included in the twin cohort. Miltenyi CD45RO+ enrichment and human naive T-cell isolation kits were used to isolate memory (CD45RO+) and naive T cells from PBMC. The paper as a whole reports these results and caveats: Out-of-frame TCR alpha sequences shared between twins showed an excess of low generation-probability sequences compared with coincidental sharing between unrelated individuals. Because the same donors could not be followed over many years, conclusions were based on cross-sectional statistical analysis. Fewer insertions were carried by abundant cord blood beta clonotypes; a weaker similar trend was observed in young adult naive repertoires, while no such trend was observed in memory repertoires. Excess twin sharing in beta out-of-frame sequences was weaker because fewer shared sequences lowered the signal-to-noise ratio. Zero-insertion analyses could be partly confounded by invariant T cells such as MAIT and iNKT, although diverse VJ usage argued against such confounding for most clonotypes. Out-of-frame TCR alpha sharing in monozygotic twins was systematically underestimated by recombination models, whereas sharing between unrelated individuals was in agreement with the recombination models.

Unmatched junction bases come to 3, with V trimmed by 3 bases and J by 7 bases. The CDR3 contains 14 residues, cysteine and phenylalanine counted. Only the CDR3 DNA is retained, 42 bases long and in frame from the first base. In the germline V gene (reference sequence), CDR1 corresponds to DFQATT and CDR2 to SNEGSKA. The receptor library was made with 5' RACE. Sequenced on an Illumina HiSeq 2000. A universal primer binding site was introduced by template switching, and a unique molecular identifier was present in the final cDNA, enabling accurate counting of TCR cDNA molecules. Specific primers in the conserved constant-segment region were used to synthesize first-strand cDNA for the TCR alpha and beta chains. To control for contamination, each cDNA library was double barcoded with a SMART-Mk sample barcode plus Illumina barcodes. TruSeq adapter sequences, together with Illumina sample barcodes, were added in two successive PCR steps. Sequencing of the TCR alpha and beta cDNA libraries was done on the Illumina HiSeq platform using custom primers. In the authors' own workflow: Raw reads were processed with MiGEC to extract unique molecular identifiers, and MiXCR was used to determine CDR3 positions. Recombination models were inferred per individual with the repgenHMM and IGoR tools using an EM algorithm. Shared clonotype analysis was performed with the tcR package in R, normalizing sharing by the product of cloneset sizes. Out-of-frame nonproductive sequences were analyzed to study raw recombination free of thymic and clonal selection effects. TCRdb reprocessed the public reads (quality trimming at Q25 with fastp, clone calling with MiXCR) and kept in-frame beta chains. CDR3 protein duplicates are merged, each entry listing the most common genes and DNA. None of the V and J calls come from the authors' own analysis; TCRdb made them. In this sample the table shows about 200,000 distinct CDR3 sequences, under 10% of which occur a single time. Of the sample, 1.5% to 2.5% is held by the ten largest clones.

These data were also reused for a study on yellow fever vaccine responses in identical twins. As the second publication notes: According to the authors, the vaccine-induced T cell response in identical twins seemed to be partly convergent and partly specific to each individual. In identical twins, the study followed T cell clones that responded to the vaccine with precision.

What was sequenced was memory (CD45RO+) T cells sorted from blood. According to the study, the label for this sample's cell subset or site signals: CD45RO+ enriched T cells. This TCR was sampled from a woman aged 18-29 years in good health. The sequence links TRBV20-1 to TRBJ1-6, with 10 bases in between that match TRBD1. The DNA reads TGCAGTGCTAGTGGACAGGGGGGAAATTCACCCCTCCACTTT. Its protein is CSASGQGGNSPLHF.